The sequence of this TCR beta chain was determined in a study of low-dose radiotherapy and immunotherapy resistance in tumors. Looking at the study overall: For Cohort 1, fractions of 0.5 Gy were given every 2 weeks, reaching 6.5 Gy overall. At a dose of 200 mg/m2, intravenous cyclophosphamide was given every two weeks, one day before radiation and immunotherapy.

First-strand cDNA relied on TRAV- and TRBV-specific primers spanning alpha and beta chains. With a V-primer adapter and a constant-region primer, TCRs were amplified for roughly 21 PCR cycles. MiXCR was run by TCRdb on the reads, yielding one entry per CDR3 protein. This repertoire shows tens of thousands of distinct CDR3 sequences, roughly 17% found once; its top ten account for roughly 1.5%. This clonotype occurred many times. As to time point: after trial treatment. Treatment meaning: LDRT plus nivolumab, ipilimumab, low-dose cyclophosphamide and aspirin (RACIN trial). Administered to the donors were nivolumab, ipilimumab, aspirin, low-dose cyclophosphamide and low-dose radiotherapy. Advanced solid tumors lacking tumor-infiltrating lymphocytes characterized eligible patients. This specimen was PBMCs, taken after low-dose radiotherapy plus immunotherapy. This receptor was taken from a male donor with prostate cancer.

DNA for the CDR3: TGTGCCAGTAGTATAGAACCCAATGAGCAGTTCTTC. It codes for CASSIEPNEQFF. The V and J genes are TRBV19 and TRBJ2-1; D gene unclear. The CDR3 has 12 amino acids. Trimming cost V 0 bases and J 6 bases, with 3 bases left between them. Germline V gives CDR1 LNHDA, CDR2 SQIVND (reference sequence).